A selection of T cell receptor beta chains follows, all from one sample in a study of blood T cell repertoires in COVID-19. Method: immunoSEQ multiplex PCR; TCRdb's copy keeps in-frame clones and lacks some. The top ten hold under 10% of the sample, which has 150,000 to 200,000 clones, roughly 80% seen once. The sample comprised peripheral blood. These receptor sequences come from a woman between 65 and 79 years old with COVID-19, enrolled during active disease. Each CDR3 is given without its conserved first and last residue. Clone size is shown for a subset of rows, as once, few, many or a class of expanded clone.

V: TRBV19
size: once
J: TRBJ1-5
CDR3: ASSQDTNQPQH

V: TRBV28
size: -
J: TRBJ2-5
CDR3: ASSTTRGTQY

V: TRBV2
size: -
J: TRBJ2-1
CDR3: ASSGGGYEQF

V: TRBV5-1
size: -
J: TRBJ2-2
CDR3: ASSLVGTGNTGELF

V: TRBV6-5
size: -
J: TRBJ2-7
CDR3: ASTGTSGYEQY

V: TRBV24-1
size: -
J: TRBJ2-5
CDR3: ATSDPRTSGVGGETQY

V: TRBV6-2/TRBV6-3
size: few
J: TRBJ1-2
CDR3: ASSREGADYGYT

V: TRBV19
size: -
J: TRBJ2-1
CDR3: ASSIGEVRDQYFYNEQF

V: TRBV7-2
size: -
J: TRBJ2-3
CDR3: ASSLSVGTDTQY

V: TRBV19
size: -
J: TRBJ2-1
CDR3: ASNRGGRAWNEQF

V: TRBV5-1
size: once
J: TRBJ2-5
CDR3: ASSLAGGDGETQY

V: TRBV24-1
size: -
J: TRBJ2-7
CDR3: ATSDRTRNEQY

V: TRBV19
size: once
J: TRBJ2-3
CDR3: ASTDRTTDTQY

V: TRBV6-5
size: -
J: TRBJ1-4
CDR3: ASRPNRGGNEKLF

V: TRBV3-1/TRBV3-2
size: -
J: TRBJ1-6
CDR3: ASSPAGIPNSPLH

V: TRBV3-1/TRBV3-2
size: -
J: TRBJ1-2
CDR3: ASSQDRQGSGYT

V: TRBV10-3
size: -
J: TRBJ2-5
CDR3: AIRGGAQTETQY

V: TRBV7-2
size: -
J: TRBJ1-6
CDR3: ANRVSGADNSPLH

V: TRBV21-1
size: -
J: TRBJ1-5
CDR3: ASSSWTVDSLSNQPQH

V: TRBV18
size: -
J: TRBJ1-1
CDR3: ASSPFPGQENTEAF

V: TRBV10-2
size: -
J: TRBJ2-1
CDR3: ASRDLLLRSEQF

V: TRBV10-1
size: -
J: TRBJ2-7
CDR3: ASSGLDNSYEQY

V: TRBV3-1/TRBV3-2
size: -
J: TRBJ2-7
CDR3: ASSLRLVAQAYEQY

V: TRBV28
size: -
J: TRBJ2-4
CDR3: ASSLWAGGYEDIQY

V: TRBV19
size: -
J: TRBJ1-1
CDR3: ASSILGQGRTEAF

V: TRBV7-2
size: -
J: TRBJ1-2
CDR3: ASSLAAGVNYGYT

V: TRBV5-4
size: once
J: TRBJ1-2
CDR3: ASSFVIGGTGDGYT

V: TRBV5-5
size: -
J: TRBJ2-7
CDR3: ASSLVETTYEQY

V: TRBV24-1
size: -
J: TRBJ2-3
CDR3: ATSDSSGRGASDTQY

V: TRBV14
size: -
J: TRBJ1-1
CDR3: ASTQYMNTEAF

V: TRBV18
size: -
J: TRBJ2-1
CDR3: ASSLQVAGNEQF

V: TRBV6-5
size: -
J: TRBJ2-1
CDR3: ASEAGGNEQF

V: TRBV6-5
size: -
J: TRBJ1-1
CDR3: ASSYYAGGSTEAF

V: TRBV12-3/TRBV12-4
size: -
J: TRBJ1-1
CDR3: ASTQGRATEAF

V: TRBV11-2
size: -
J: TRBJ1-3
CDR3: ASTVLLGQGGNTIY

V: TRBV5-6
size: -
J: TRBJ2-7
CDR3: ASSQLASYEQY

V: TRBV4-3
size: -
J: TRBJ2-4
CDR3: ASSQETVWREESKNIQY

V: TRBV9
size: -
J: TRBJ2-5
CDR3: ASSVGIGASQETQY

V: TRBV27
size: -
J: TRBJ2-5
CDR3: ASSHRGLQETQY

V: TRBV2
size: -
J: TRBJ2-3
CDR3: ASSEMTGYADTQY

V: TRBV5-1
size: -
J: TRBJ1-1
CDR3: ASSLEVGQKNTEAF

V: TRBV11-2
size: -
J: TRBJ2-3
CDR3: ASSPNTDTQY

V: TRBV28
size: -
J: TRBJ1-5
CDR3: ASSRDRGNNQPQH

V: TRBV11-2
size: few
J: TRBJ1-6
CDR3: ASSAGSPLH

V: TRBV5-1
size: -
J: TRBJ1-1
CDR3: ASSLGQKNTEAF

V: TRBV11-2
size: -
J: TRBJ2-3
CDR3: ASRQGSDTQY

V: TRBV7-2
size: many
J: TRBJ1-3
CDR3: ASSLAGRVAGNTIY

V: TRBV15
size: -
J: TRBJ2-2
CDR3: ATSRGVGTRGAGELF

V: TRBV10-3
size: -
J: TRBJ2-7
CDR3: AISEGLAGAAQY

V: TRBV7-3
size: few
J: TRBJ2-2
CDR3: ASSRDTTGELF